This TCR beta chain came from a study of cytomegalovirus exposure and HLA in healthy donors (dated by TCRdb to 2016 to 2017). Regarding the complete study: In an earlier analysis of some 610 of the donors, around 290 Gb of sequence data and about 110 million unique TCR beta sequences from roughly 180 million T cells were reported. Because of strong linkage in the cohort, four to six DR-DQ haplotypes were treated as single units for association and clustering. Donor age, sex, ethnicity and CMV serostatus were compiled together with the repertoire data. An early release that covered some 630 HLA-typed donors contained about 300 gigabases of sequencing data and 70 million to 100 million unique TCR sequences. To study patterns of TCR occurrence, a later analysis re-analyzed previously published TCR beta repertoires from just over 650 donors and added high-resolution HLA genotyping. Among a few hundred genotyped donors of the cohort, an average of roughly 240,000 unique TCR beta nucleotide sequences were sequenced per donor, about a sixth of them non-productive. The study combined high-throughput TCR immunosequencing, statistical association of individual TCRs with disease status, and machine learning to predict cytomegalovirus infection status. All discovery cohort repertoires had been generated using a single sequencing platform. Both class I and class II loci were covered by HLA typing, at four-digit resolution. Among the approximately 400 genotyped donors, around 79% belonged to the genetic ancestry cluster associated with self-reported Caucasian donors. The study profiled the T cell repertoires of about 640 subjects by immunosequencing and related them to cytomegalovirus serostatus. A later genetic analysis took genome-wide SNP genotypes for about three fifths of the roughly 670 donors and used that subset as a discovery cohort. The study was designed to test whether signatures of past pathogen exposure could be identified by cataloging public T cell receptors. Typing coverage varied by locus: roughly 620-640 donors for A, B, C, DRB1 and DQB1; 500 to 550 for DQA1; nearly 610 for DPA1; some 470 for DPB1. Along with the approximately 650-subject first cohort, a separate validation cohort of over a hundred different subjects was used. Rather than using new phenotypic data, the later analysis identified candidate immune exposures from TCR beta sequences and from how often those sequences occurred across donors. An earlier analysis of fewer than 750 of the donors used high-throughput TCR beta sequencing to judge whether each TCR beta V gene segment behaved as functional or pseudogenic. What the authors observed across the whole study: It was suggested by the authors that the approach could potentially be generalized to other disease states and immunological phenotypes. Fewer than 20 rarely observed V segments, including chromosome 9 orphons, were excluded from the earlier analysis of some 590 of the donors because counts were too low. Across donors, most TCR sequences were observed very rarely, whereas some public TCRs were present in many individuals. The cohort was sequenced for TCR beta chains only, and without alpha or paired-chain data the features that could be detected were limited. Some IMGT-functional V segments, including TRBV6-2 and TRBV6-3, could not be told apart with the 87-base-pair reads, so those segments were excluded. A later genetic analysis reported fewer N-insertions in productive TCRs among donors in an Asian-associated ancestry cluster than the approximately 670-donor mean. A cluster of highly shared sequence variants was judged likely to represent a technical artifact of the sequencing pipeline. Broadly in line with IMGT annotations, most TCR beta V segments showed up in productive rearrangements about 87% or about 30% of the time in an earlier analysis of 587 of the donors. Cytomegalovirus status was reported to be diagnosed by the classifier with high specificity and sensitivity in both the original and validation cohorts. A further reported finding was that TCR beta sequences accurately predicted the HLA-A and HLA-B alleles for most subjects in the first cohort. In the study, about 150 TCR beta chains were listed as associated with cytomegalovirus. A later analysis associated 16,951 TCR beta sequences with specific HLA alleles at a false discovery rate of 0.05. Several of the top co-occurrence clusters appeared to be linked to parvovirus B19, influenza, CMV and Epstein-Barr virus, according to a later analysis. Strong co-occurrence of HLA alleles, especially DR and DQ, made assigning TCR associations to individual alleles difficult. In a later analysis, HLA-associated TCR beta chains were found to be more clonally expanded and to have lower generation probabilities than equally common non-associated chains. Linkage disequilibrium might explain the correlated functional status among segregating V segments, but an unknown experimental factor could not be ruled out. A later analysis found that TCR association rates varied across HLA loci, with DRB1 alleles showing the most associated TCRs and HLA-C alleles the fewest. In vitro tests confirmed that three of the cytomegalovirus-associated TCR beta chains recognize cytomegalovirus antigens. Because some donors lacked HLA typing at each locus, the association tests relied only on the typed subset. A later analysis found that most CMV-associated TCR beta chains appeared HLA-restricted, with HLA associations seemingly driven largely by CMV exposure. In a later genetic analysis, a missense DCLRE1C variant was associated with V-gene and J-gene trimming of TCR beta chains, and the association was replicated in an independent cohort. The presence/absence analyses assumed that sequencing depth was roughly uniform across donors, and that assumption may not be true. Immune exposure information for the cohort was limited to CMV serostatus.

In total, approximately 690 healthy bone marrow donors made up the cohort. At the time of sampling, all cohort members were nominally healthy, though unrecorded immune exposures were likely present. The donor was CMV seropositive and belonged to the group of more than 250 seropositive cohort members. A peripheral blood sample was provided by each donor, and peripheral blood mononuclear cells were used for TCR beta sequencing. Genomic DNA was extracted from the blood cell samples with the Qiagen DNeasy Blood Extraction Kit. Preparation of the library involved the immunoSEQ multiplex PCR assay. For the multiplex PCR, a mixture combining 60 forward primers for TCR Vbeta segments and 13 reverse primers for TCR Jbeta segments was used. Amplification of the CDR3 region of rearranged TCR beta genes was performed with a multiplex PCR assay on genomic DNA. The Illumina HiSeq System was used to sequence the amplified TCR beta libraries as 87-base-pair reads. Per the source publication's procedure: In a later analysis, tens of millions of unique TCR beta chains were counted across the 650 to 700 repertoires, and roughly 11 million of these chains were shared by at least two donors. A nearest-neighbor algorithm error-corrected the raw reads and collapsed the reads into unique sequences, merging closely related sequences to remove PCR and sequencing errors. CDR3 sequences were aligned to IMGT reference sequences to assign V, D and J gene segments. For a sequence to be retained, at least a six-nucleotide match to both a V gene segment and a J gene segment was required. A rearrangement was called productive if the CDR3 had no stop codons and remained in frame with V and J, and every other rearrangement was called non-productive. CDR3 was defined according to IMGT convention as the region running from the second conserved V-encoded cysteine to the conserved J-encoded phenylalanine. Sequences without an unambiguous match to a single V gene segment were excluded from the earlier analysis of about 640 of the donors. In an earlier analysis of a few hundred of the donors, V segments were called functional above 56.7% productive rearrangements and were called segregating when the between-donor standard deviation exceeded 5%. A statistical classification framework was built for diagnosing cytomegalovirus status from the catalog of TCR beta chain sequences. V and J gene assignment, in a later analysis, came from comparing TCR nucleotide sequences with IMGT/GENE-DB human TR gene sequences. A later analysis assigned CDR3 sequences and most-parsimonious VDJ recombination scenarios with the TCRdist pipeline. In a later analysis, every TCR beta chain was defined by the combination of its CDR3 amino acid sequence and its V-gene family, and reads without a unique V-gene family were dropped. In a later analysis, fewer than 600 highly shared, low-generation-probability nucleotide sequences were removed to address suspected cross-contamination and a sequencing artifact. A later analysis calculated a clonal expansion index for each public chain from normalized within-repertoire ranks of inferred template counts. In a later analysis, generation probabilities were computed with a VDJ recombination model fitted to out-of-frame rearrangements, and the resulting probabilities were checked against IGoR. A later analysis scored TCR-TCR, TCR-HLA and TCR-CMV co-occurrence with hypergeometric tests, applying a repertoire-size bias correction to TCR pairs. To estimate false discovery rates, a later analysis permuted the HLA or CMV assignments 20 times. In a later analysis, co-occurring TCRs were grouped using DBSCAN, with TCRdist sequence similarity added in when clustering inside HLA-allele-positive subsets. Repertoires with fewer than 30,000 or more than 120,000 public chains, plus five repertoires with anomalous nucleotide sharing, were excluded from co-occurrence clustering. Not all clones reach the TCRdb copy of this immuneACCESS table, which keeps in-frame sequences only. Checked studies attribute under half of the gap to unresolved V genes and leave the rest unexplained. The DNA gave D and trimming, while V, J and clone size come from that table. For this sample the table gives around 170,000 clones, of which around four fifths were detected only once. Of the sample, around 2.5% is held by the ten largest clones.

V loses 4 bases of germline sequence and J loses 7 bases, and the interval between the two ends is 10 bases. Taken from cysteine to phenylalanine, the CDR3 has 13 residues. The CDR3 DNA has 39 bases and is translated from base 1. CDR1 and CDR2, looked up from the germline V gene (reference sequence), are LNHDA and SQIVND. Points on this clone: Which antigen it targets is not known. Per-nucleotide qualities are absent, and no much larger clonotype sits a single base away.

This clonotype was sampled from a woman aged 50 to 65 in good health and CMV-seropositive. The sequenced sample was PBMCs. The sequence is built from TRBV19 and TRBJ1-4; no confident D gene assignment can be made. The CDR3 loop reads CASSTSASEKLFF. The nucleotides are TGTGCCAGTAGTACCAGCGCTAGTGAAAAACTGTTTTTT.